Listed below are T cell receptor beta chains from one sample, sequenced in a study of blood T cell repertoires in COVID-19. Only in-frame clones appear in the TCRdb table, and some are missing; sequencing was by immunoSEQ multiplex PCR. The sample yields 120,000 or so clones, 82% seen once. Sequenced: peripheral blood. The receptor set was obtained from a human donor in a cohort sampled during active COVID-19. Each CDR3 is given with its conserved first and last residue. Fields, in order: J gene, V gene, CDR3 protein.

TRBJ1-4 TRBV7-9 CASSRTGAWEKLFF
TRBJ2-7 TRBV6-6 CASSDSGSSYEQYF
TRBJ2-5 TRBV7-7 CASSSDSVETQYF
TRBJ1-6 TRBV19 CASSQKSQANSPLHF
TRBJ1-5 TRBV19 CASSTPTGVPQHF
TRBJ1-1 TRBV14 CASSQLGGFGHLNTEAFF
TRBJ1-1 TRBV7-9 CASSLEGQGLEAFF
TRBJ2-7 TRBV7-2 CASSLTNTYEQYF
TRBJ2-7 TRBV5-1 CASSLNQPGGSSYEQYF
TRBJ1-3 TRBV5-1 CASSYGDSSGNTIYF
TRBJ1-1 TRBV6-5 CASSFRGQGHTEAFF
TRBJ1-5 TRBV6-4 CASSDLGRGEGNQPQHF
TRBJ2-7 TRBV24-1 CATSDSSGTGAHEQYF
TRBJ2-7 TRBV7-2 CASSSLSGGLSYEQYF
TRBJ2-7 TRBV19 CASSPEPGSSYEQYF
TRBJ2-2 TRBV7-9 CASSPASAGGELFF
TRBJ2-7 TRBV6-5 CASSPWQSSYEQYF
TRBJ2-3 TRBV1 CTSSQGPGPRRETQYF
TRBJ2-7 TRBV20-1 CSAPQGLEQYF
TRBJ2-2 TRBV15 CATSREGVGTGELFF
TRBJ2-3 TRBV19 CATRQGSADTQYF
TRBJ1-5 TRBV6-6 CASSDQGAGNQPQHF
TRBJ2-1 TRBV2 CASSRASLLNEQFF
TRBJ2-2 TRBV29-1 CSVVGRGTNTGELFF
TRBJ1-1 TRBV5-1 CASSFFAPTGGNTEAFF
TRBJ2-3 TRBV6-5 CASSYSPSGTDTQYF
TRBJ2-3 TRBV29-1 CSVLLATPTATDTQYF
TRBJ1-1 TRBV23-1 CASSQPRGRSMNTEAFF
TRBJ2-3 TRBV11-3 CASSPAGLGTDTQYF
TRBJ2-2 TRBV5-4 CASSLLAGTTGELFF
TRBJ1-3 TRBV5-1 CASSPGTYGNTIYF
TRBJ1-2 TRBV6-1 CASSEEPGINYGYTF
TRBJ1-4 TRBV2 CASRIRGGANEKLFF
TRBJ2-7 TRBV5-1 CASSLAQGTDYEQYF
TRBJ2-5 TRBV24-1 CATEGDQETQYF
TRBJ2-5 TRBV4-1 CASSQDWGRDTGFQETQYF
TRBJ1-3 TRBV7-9 CASSLQSTIYF
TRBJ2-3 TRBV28 CASRGGAQGTDTQYF
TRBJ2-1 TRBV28 CASRGSDRAPYNEQFF
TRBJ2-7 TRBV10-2 CASSDPGLQSSYEQYF
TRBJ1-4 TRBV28 CASKGAAGWDEKLFF
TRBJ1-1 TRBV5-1 CASSTQGVRTEAFF
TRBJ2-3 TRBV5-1 CASSWMGVASADTQYF
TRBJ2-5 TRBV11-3 CASSLGRRDRGPETQYF
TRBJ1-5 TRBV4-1 CASSQGGRGNQPQHF
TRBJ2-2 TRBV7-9 CGTGGDGTGELFF
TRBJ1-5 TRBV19 CASSIKGAGGQPQHF
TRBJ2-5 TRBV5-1 CASRTATSAPETQYF
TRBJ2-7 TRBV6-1 CASSDRQGALTEQYF
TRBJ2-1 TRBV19 CASSRDRGYEQFF
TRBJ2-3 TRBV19 CASSQQQGAPDTQYF
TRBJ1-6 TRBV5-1 CASSLETRNSPLHF
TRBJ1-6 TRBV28 CASSSLTGFMTSYNSPLHF
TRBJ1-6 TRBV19 CASSIDLNNSPLHF
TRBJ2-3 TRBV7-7 CASSLGGTSGGTDTQYF
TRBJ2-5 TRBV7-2 CASSEGAYGGETQYF
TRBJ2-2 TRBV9 CASSVGGGQAGTGELFF